This T cell receptor (beta chain) was identified during a study of shared clonotypes between healthy human individuals. There are 12 residues in the CDR3. Germline lookup yields CDR1 MNHEY and CDR2 SMNVEV (reference sequence). Trimming removed 10 bases at V and 1 base at J, with 10 bases between. 150 to 250 ng DNA, 30,000 or so T cell genomes, went into each sorted-subset replicate PCR. Generated by immunoSEQ multiplex PCR, the TCRdb table keeps only in-frame clones and is missing some. The sample consists of a few million clones, about 92% of them appearing once. This receptor was taken from a man aged 18-30 years in good health. The material sequenced was naive CD4+ T cells sorted from blood. Described subset: CD45RA+ positively selected. The rearrangement joins TRBV27 to TRBJ2-5; a weak D match, TRBD2 (6 bases). CDR3 amino acids: CATRDFQETQYF. The CDR3 DNA follows: TGTGCCACTCGGGACTTCCAAGAGACCCAGTACTTC.